The 5 T cell receptor beta chains listed next were all sequenced from one sample in a study of T cell responses to AZD1222 COVID-19 vaccine. Assay used: immunoSEQ multiplex PCR; TCRdb lists only in-frame clones, some missing. The sample records tens of thousands of clones, around 88% being singletons. The specimen was peripheral blood, collected on day 0 of MenACWY control vaccination. The receptors here all came from an adult in good health.

V gene TRBV28 combines with J gene TRBJ1-4; D unclear. The V end was cut by 4 bases, the J end by 4 bases, with 13 bases between. The CDR3 is made up of 15 amino acids. The germline gives CDR1 MDHEN, CDR2 SYDVKM. CDR3 DNA: TGTGCCAGCAGTTCCGAGGCCGGGTATAATGAAAAACTGTTTTTT. Translating gives CASSSEAGYNEKLFF.

This clone was seen once. This sequence joins TRBV10-1 and TRBJ1-2, with a tentative D call TRBD1 (5 bases). The V gene lost 4 bases and the J gene lost 2 bases, with 11 bases spanning the gap. Per germline, CDR1 WNHNN and CDR2 SYGVQD (reference sequence). The CDR3 has 14 amino acids. Here the CDR3 DNA reads TGCGCCAGCAGTGGGCAGGAGGGGAACTATGGCTACACCTTC. This codes for CASSGQEGNYGYTF.

The chain has TRBV10-3 and TRBJ1-6; 10 bases map to TRBD1. Germline values: CDR1 ENHRY, CDR2 SYGVKD. The ends lost 4 bases at V and 11 bases at J; junction bases unmatched: 2. The length of the CDR3 is 13 residues. The DNA for the CDR3 is TGTGCCATCAGTGGGGACAGGGGTACACCCCTCCACTTT. It translates to CAISGDRGTPLHF.

The rearrangement links TRBV6-2 or TRBV6-3 to TRBJ1-1; D not certain. The CDR3 loop spans 14 amino acids. Trimming cost V 5 bases and J 2 bases, with 12 bases left between them. Germline CDR1 reads MNHEY; CDR2 reads SVGEGT. The CDR3 loop reads CASSTPYRNTEAFF. The CDR3, as DNA: TGTGCCAGCAGTACCCCCTACAGAAACACTGAAGCTTTCTTT.

This clone was observed a few times. The genes are TRBV6-5 and TRBJ2-7; 10 nucleotides agree with TRBD1. Looked up from germline, CDR1 is MNHEY and CDR2 is SVGAGI. V lost 6 bases, J lost 6 bases, and 5 bases stayed unmatched. This CDR3 is 13 amino acids long. CDR3 nucleotide sequence: TGTGCCAGCAGGCTCGGGACAGGGGTCGAGCAGTACTTC. As protein: CASRLGTGVEQYF.